These T cell receptor beta chains were read from a single sample in a study of shared clonotypes between healthy human individuals. Sequencing used immunoSEQ multiplex PCR; TCRdb keeps in-frame clones, though not all of them. This sample yields hundreds of thousands of clones, of which about 96% are seen a single time; roughly 0.05% belongs to the top ten. The specimen was naive CD4+ T cells sorted from blood. These receptors were collected from a woman aged 25 to 45 in good health. The CDR3 runs from the conserved cysteine through the conserved F or W. D genes are given only for firm matches. A clone size is listed for some rows: how often the clone was seen (once, few, many), or a class if it is expanded.

j_call,v_call,d_call,clone_size,cdr3_nt,cdr3_aa
TRBJ2-5,TRBV9,NA,NA,TGTGCCAGCAGCCCACCCCCAGGACGGGGGACCCAAGAGACCCAGTACTTC,CASSPPPGRGTQETQYF
TRBJ1-2,TRBV28,TRBD1,NA,TGTGCCAGCAGTTCCTTTGGGACAGGGGGCGCCCCTAACTATGGCTACACCTTC,CASSSFGTGGAPNYGYTF
TRBJ1-6,TRBV28,TRBD1,NA,TGTGCCAGCAGTTTAGGGGGTGACAGGGGTATAGGAAATTCACCCCTCCACTTT,CASSLGGDRGIGNSPLHF
TRBJ2-7,TRBV28,NA,NA,TGTGCCACCAAATTGGGAGGACCCTACGAGCAGTACTTC,CATKLGGPYEQYF
TRBJ2-7,TRBV11-3,TRBD1,NA,TGTGCCAGCAGCCACGGACAGGGGGCGACCGAGCAGTACTTC,CASSHGQGATEQYF
TRBJ1-1,TRBV7-2,NA,NA,TGTGCCAGCAGCCTGTTTCGGGCGGGCACTGAAGCTTTCTTT,CASSLFRAGTEAFF
TRBJ1-5,TRBV18,NA,NA,TGTGCCAGCTCACCACCAGGGGTTAGTAGCAATCAGCCCCAGCATTTT,CASSPPGVSSNQPQHF
TRBJ1-2,TRBV27,TRBD1,NA,TGTGCCAGCAGTTCCAGAACAGGGGGAGGCTACACCTTC,CASSSRTGGGYTF
TRBJ1-4,TRBV11-2,NA,NA,TGTGCCAGCAGTCCAAGGGACAACTTTGCAACTAATGAAAAACTGTTTTTT,CASSPRDNFATNEKLFF
TRBJ1-4,TRBV11-2,NA,NA,TGTGCCAGCAGCTTACGGGAAAAACTGTTTTTT,CASSLREKLFF
TRBJ1-1,TRBV9,TRBD1,NA,TGTGCCAGCAGCGTAGAGCCACAGGGGCCCACTGAAGCTTTCTTT,CASSVEPQGPTEAFF
TRBJ1-2,TRBV2,TRBD1,few,TGTGCCAGCAGTGGGACTTACAGGGGGCCTGGCTACACCTTC,CASSGTYRGPGYTF
TRBJ2-7,TRBV30,NA,NA,TGTGCCTGGAGTTTCAGGGAAGGGTACGAGCAGTACTTC,CAWSFREGYEQYF
TRBJ2-7,TRBV29-1,NA,few,TGCAGCGTTCCGTGTTTGGGGCAGTACTTC,CSVPCLGQYF
TRBJ2-2,TRBV4-1,NA,NA,TGCGCCAGCAGGGAGGCCCACGGGGCCCCCGCGAACACCGGGGAGCTGTTTTTT,CASREAHGAPANTGELFF
TRBJ2-1,TRBV7-6,NA,NA,TGTGCCAGCAGCCGGGTGGCGGCGAGCTCCTACAATGAGCAGTTCTTC,CASSRVAASSYNEQFF
TRBJ1-5,TRBV6-4,NA,once,TGTGCCAGCAGTGACTCGAAAGAATTAGTAGGGGCCAGCAATCAGCCCCAGCATTTT,CASSDSKELVGASNQPQHF
TRBJ2-7,TRBV30,TRBD1,NA,TGTGCCGGACAGGGAGCAGGATACGAGCAGTACTTC,CAGQGAGYEQYF
TRBJ2-1,TRBV7-2,NA,NA,TGTGCCAGCAGCCCACCCTATAGGATATTCAATGAGCAGTTCTTC,CASSPPYRIFNEQFF
TRBJ2-4,TRBV2,NA,once,TGTGCCAGCAGCGCGACGGTAAACATTCAGTACTTC,CASSATVNIQYF
TRBJ2-7,TRBV7-2,NA,NA,TGTGCCAGCAGCCCGCCGGCCCGGGGTGAAGAGCAGTACTTC,CASSPPARGEEQYF
TRBJ2-2,TRBV6-4,NA,once,TGTGCCAGCAGTGACTCCTGGGGAGGACACACCGGGGAGCTGTTTTTT,CASSDSWGGHTGELFF
TRBJ2-3,TRBV19,TRBD2,NA,TGTGCCAGTAGTACCCGAAGACTAGCGGGAGGGGCAGATACGCAGTATTTT,CASSTRRLAGGADTQYF
TRBJ2-1,TRBV7-8,TRBD2,NA,TGTGCCAGCAGCTCATCTAGCGGGAGGGCCTTGAATGAGCAGTTCTTC,CASSSSSGRALNEQFF
TRBJ2-4,TRBV19,TRBD2,NA,TGTGCCAGTACTGCGGGGGACAAAAACATTCAGTACTTC,CASTAGDKNIQYF
TRBJ1-2,TRBV2,TRBD1,NA,TGTGCCAGCATGAGGGAAATAGCGGACAGGGGGAACTATGGCTACACCTTC,CASMREIADRGNYGYTF
TRBJ1-3,TRBV30,NA,NA,TGTGCCTGGAGAGGCAGTGGATCTGGAAACACCATATATTTT,CAWRGSGSGNTIYF
TRBJ2-7,TRBV6-5,NA,NA,TGTGCCAGCACACAGGGGGGGTCGTACGAGCAGTACTTC,CASTQGGSYEQYF
TRBJ2-5,TRBV5-1,NA,NA,TGCGCCAGCAGCTTGGGTGGGGTGGAGACCCAGTACTTC,CASSLGGVETQYF
TRBJ2-5,TRBV7-9,TRBD2,NA,TGTGCCAGCAGCCCCGGGGGGGTCGGGGAGACCCAGTACTTC,CASSPGGVGETQYF
TRBJ2-7,TRBV18,NA,NA,TGTGCCAGCTCACTCTCGCCGGGACCCGAATACGAGCAGTACTTC,CASSLSPGPEYEQYF
TRBJ2-7,TRBV4-3,NA,NA,TGCGCCAGCAGCCAGGGTACTTGGACTTCTGGCGAGCAGTACTTC,CASSQGTWTSGEQYF
TRBJ2-4,TRBV7-2,TRBD1,NA,TGTGCCAGCAGCTTGGACAGGCTAGCCAAAAACATTCAGTACTTC,CASSLDRLAKNIQYF
TRBJ1-5,TRBV28,NA,NA,TGTGCCAGCCGGCAGCTCAATCAGCCCCAGCATTTT,CASRQLNQPQHF
TRBJ2-5,TRBV10-2,NA,NA,TGCGCCAGCAGTGGGGGACACCAAGAGACCCAGTACTTC,CASSGGHQETQYF
TRBJ2-7,TRBV21-1,NA,NA,NA,CASRGVAEGISYEQYF
TRBJ1-1,TRBV7-9,NA,few,TGTGCCAGCAGCTTTGAGGAGGACACTGAAGCTTTCTTT,CASSFEEDTEAFF
TRBJ1-5,TRBV28,NA,NA,TGTGCCAGCAGCACAGACAGAGGCAATCAGCCCCAGCATTTT,CASSTDRGNQPQHF
TRBJ2-5,TRBV7-9,NA,NA,TGTGCCAGCAGCGTTTGGGTGGGCCAAGAGACCCAGTACTTC,CASSVWVGQETQYF
TRBJ2-7,TRBV4-1,NA,NA,TGCGCCAGCAGCCAAGACCAGGGAGCGGGTCCCTACGAGCAGTACTTC,CASSQDQGAGPYEQYF
TRBJ1-5,TRBV10-3,NA,NA,TGTGCCATCAGTGGGACAGACAATCAGCCCCAGCATTTT,CAISGTDNQPQHF
TRBJ1-1,TRBV19,TRBD1,once,TGTGCCAGTAGTATGGACGACAGGGGTAATGAAGCTTTCTTT,CASSMDDRGNEAFF
TRBJ2-2,TRBV28,NA,NA,TGTGCCAGCAGGTCGGCAGGAGCACGCGGGGAGCTGTTTTTT,CASRSAGARGELFF
TRBJ1-1,TRBV19,NA,NA,TGTGCCAGTAGTAGCGACTCTACGGGTAAGGCTGAAGCTTTCTTT,CASSSDSTGKAEAFF
TRBJ2-1,TRBV7-3,NA,NA,TGTGCCAGCAGTTCCCGTGGATGGGATGAGCAGTTCTTC,CASSSRGWDEQFF
TRBJ2-3,TRBV9,NA,NA,TGTGCCAGCAGTACTGAGGTAGGGCGTGGCACAGATACGCAGTATTTT,CASSTEVGRGTDTQYF
TRBJ2-7,TRBV10-3,NA,NA,TGTGCCATCAGGGGGTGGGCGGACGAGCAGTACTTC,CAIRGWADEQYF